A few counts support the clone carrying this T cell receptor beta chain. The time point was: patch test 3, about 24 weeks after DPC sensitization. Treatment indicated: therapeutic diphenylcyclopropenone sensitization with weekly scalp DPC. Only after blood had been drawn was each patch test applied. The germline V gene has CDR1 LNHDA and CDR2 SQIVND (reference sequence). The CDR3 consists of 15 residues. V shed 4 bases and J shed 3 bases, with 13 bases lying between them. The data were taken from a study of human T cells and chemical hapten exposure. Library preparation tagged each individual cDNA molecule with a unique molecular identifier. TCRdb reprocessed the RACE reads via MiXCR and lists one record per CDR3 protein. The sample has about 84,000 distinct CDR3 sequences; 11% are singletons.

This sequence was found in a woman in her forties or fifties with alopecia areata. Some clones in this sample may be carry-over from other donors' samples. The sample consisted of whole blood, taken in connection with sensitization to the hapten diphenylcyclopropenone (DPC). V and J are TRBV19 and TRBJ1-5, with TRBD1 as a possible D gene (5 bases). CDR3 sequence (DNA): TGTGCCAGTAGTACCTTGAGACAGATCAATCAGCCCCAGCATTTT. Translation: CASSTLRQINQPQHF.